This T cell receptor (beta chain) appears in the sequencing data of a study of cytomegalovirus exposure and HLA in healthy donors. Overall study context: T cells numbering about 179 million yielded more than 95 million unique TCR beta sequences in an earlier analysis. Study-level findings and limits: Among donors in an Asian-associated ancestry cluster, a later analysis reportedly found fewer N-insertions than the roughly 670-donor mean. Earlier analysis looked at TCR beta V segments, and most were productive about 87% or about 30% of the time. Upon later analysis, HLA-associated TCR beta chains proved more clonally expanded than other, equally common chains.

This CDR3 region has 15 residues. Germline V lookup: CDR1 SGHDN, CDR2 FVKESK. Trimming cost V 4 bases and J 0 bases, with 12 bases left between them. On this clone: What it recognizes is unknown.

The PCR contained 60 Vbeta and 13 Jbeta primers. Generated by immunoSEQ multiplex PCR, the TCRdb table keeps only in-frame clones and is missing some. The sample consists of 100,000 to 140,000 clones, about 81% of them appearing once. V and J are TRBV14 and TRBJ2-5, with TRBD1 as a possible D gene (6 bases). The specimen sequenced was PBMCs. The clonotype comes from a young man in good health and CMV-seropositive. DNA of the CDR3: TGTGCCAGCAGCCTAGGGGGAAGCTACCAAGAGACCCAGTACTTC. Its translation: CASSLGGSYQETQYF.